The next 17 T cell receptor beta chains were all read from a single sample in a study of shared clonotypes between healthy human individuals. Using immunoSEQ multiplex PCR, the repertoire was profiled, and TCRdb retains in-frame clones only, with some absent. The table shows 750,000 to 1,000,000 clones, with approximately 92% occurring only once. CD45RO-negative cells were positively selected for CCR7, leaving out terminally differentiated effector memory CD45RA+ cells. The sequencing sample was made of naive CD8+ T cells sorted from blood. These receptors came from a young man in good health.

The V and J genes are TRBV28 and TRBJ1-1, with a weak D call TRBD1 (6 bases). CDR1 is MDHEN, CDR2 SYDVKM, per germline. The CDR3 has 14 amino acids. The V and J ends lost 6 bases and 6 bases respectively, with 17 bases between them. CDR3 protein: CASRDLQGRAEAFF. CDR3 nucleotides: TGTGCCAGCAGAGACCTCCAGGGGAGGGCTGAAGCTTTCTTT.

The chain is built from TRBV7-2 and TRBJ2-1; no reliable D call. Trimming removed 4 bases at V and 0 bases at J, with 10 bases between. CDR3 size: 15 residues. Per germline, CDR1 SGHTA and CDR2 FQGNSA. This CDR3 reads CASSSGSSSYNEQFF. CDR3 coding DNA: TGTGCCAGCAGCTCCGGATCAAGCTCCTACAATGAGCAGTTCTTC.

The V call is TRBV18, the J call TRBJ2-2, with 10 positions matching TRBD2. Germline loops: CDR1 KGHSH, CDR2 LQKENI. V was pared by 2 bases and J by 4 bases, with 7 bases of the junction left unmatched. CDR3 length equals 17 residues. Here the CDR3 DNA reads TGTGCCAGCTCACCAGGTCTAGCGGGAGAGTCCACCGGGGAGCTGTTTTTT. This translates into CASSPGLAGESTGELFF.

This chain uses TRBV7-6 with TRBJ2-7, with 7 bases lining up with TRBD1. Germline V lookup: CDR1 SGHVS, CDR2 FNYEAQ. V trimming: 1 base; J trimming: 5 bases; junction bases outside the gene matches: 5. CDR3 length: 14 amino acids. This CDR3 reads CASSLVSTGDEQYF. The CDR3 nucleotides read TGTGCCAGCAGCTTAGTTTCCACAGGGGACGAGCAGTACTTC.

There are a few counts of this clone. The sample contains more than one DNA sequence encoding this CDR3. The J gene is TRBJ1-1, the V gene TRBV28; D remains unclear. The germline V gene has CDR1 MDHEN and CDR2 SYDVKM. V was clipped by 3 bases and J by 2 bases, with 7 bases between them. The CDR3 totals 13 residues. For the CDR3, the DNA is TGTGCCAGCAGTTTGGGGTTAAACACTGAAGCTTTCTTT. As protein: CASSLGLNTEAFF.

The V gene is TRBV7-6, the J gene TRBJ2-4; D possibly matches TRBD1 or TRBD2 (7 bases each). In germline, CDR1 is SGHVS, CDR2 FNYEAQ. V lost 3 bases to trimming and J lost 8 bases, with 14 bases between them. The CDR3 covers 14 residues. CDR3 nucleotide sequence: TGTGCCAGCAGCTTGGGAGGGGGCCCTGACATTCAGTACTTC. It encodes CASSLGGGPDIQYF.

The V gene is TRBV29-1, the J gene TRBJ1-2; perhaps TRBD1 as D (5 bases). CDR3 length equals 13 residues. Trimming took off 3 bases at V and 4 bases at J, with 12 bases between the two ends. Germline-derived CDR1 and CDR2 are SQVTM and ANQGSEA. The CDR3 region has the DNA TGCAGCGTTGACCAAGACAGATCCTATGGCTACACCTTC. Translation: CSVDQDRSYGYTF.

This chain links TRBV6-1 with TRBJ2-5; D remains ambiguous. This CDR3 spans 17 amino acids. V lost 3 bases, J lost 3 bases, and 20 bases lay in between. Germline-derived CDR1 and CDR2 are MNHNS and SASEGT. CDR3: CASSDDDYALTKETQYF. In DNA form, the CDR3 reads TGTGCCAGCAGTGATGACGATTACGCACTTACTAAAGAGACCCAGTACTTC.

The chain combines TRBV7-9 with TRBJ2-7; 10 nucleotides line up with TRBD1. CDR1 and CDR2 from the germline V gene are SEHNR and FQNEAQ (reference sequence). There are 15 residues in the CDR3. The V gene end was trimmed by 3 bases and the J gene end by 4 bases; junction bases not matched to a gene: 6. CDR3: CASSLGQGLLYEQYF. In DNA form, the CDR3 reads TGTGCCAGCAGCTTGGGACAGGGGTTGTTGTACGAGCAGTACTTC.

J is TRBJ2-1 and V is TRBV11-3; D might be TRBD1 (7 bases). Germline values: CDR1 SGHNT, CDR2 YENEEA. V lost 5 bases to trimming and J lost 4 bases, with 18 bases between them. The length of the CDR3 is 16 residues. CDR3 in amino acids: CASSLQGPGDYNEQFF. The CDR3 DNA reads as TGTGCCAGCAGCCTACAGGGGCCGGGGGATTACAATGAGCAGTTCTTC. The complete variable domain, with remaining parts taken from reference TRBV11-3 and TRBJ2-1, reads EAGVVQSPRYKIIEKKQPVAFWCNPISGHNTLYWYLQNLGQGPELLIRYENEEAVDDSQLPKDRFSAERLKGVDSTLKIQPAELGDSAVYLCASSLQGPGDYNEQFFGPGTRLTVL.

The CDR3, as DNA: TGCAGCGTTGAGGTGGAGTACGAGCAGTACTTC. It encodes CSVEVEYEQYF. The gene calls are TRBV29-1 and TRBJ2-7; D gene unclear. V lost 3 bases, J lost 4 bases, and 7 bases lay in between. CDR1 SQVTM and CDR2 ANQGSEA come from the germline V gene. CDR3 length equals 11 residues.

The sample holds a few counts of this clone. J is TRBJ2-2 and V is TRBV5-1; TRBD1 or TRBD2 may be the D gene (6 bases each). Germline CDR1 SGHRS, CDR2 YFSETQ. V lost 4 bases and J lost 5, with 12 bases in between. CDR3 size: 14 residues. This CDR3 is CASSTEGGTGELFF. In DNA form, the CDR3 reads TGCGCCAGCAGCACCGAAGGGGGGACCGGGGAGCTGTTTTTT.

To note about this clone: The sample carries other DNA sequences with the same CDR3. The chain links TRBV27 to TRBJ1-5, with D unclear. Deletions cut 6 bases from V and 4 bases from J, with 7 bases between. The CDR3 is made up of 12 amino acids. Looked up from germline, CDR1 is MNHEY and CDR2 is SMNVEV (reference sequence). Here the CDR3 DNA reads TGTGCCAGCAGCTTTCTTAATCAGCCCCAGCATTTT. It is translated as CASSFLNQPQHF.

V usage is TRBV13 and J usage is TRBJ2-3; the match to TRBD1 covers 9 bases. The germline V gene encodes CDR1 PRHDT and CDR2 FYEKMQ (reference sequence). This CDR3 contains 17 residues. V gave up 5 bases and J gave up 0 bases; unmatched junction bases: 9. The CDR3 protein is CASSGTGQGPSTDTQYF. The CDR3 bases are TGTGCCAGCAGCGGTACGGGACAGGGTCCTAGCACAGATACGCAGTATTTT.

This clone was detected once. The chain is built from TRBV12-1 and TRBJ2-3; the table's D call, TRBD2, was not checked against the DNA. TRBV12-1 is a recognized pseudogene. CDR3 length: 16 amino acids. The CDR3 DNA follows: TGTGCCAGCAGCTACCCGAGCGGTCTGGGGACAGATACGCAGTATTTT. Protein: CASSYPSGLGTDTQYF.

The V call is TRBV27, the J call TRBJ2-7; TRBD2 aligns across 13 bases. Trimming removed 3 bases from V and 5 bases from J; junction bases left unmatched: 7. Germline V gene data show CDR1 as MNHEY and CDR2 as SMNVEV (reference sequence). The CDR3 length is 16 residues. This chain's CDR3 is CASSFLTSGRAHEQYF. The CDR3 nucleotides are TGTGCCAGCAGTTTTCTAACTAGCGGGAGGGCCCACGAGCAGTACTTC.

J is TRBJ1-1 and V is TRBV14; tentatively, D is TRBD1 (5 bases). The V gene's germline CDR1 is SGHDN and CDR2 FVKESK. The V gene lost 4 bases and the J gene lost 1 base, with 13 bases spanning the gap. The CDR3 totals 15 residues. CDR3: CASSPLGVRNTEAFF. CDR3 bases: TGTGCCAGCAGCCCCCTGGGGGTTAGGAACACTGAAGCTTTCTTT. The variable domain in full, with the rest retrieved from reference TRBV14 and TRBJ1-1, is EAGVTQFPSHSVIEKGQTVTLRCDPISGHDNLYWYRRVMGKEIKFLLHFVKESKQDESGMPNNRFLAERTGGTYSTLKVQPAELEDSGVYFCASSPLGVRNTEAFFGQGTRLTVV.